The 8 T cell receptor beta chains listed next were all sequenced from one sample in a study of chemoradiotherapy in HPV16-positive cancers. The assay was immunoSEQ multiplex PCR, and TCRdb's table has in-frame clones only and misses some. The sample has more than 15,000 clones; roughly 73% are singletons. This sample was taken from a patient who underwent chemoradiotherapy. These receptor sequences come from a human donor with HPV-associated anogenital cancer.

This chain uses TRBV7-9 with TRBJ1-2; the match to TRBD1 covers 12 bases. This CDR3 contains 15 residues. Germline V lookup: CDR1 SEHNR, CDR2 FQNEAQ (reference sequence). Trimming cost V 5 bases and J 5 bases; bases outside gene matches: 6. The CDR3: CASSPGQGARYGYTF. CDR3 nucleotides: TGTGCCAGCAGCCCGGGACAGGGGGCGAGGTATGGCTACACCTTC.

CDR3 in DNA: TGTGCCAGCAGTGACAGGGGTCGTAGCACTGAAGCTTTCTTT. Translating gives CASSDRGRSTEAFF. The genes are TRBV6-1 and TRBJ1-1, with D tentatively TRBD1 (6 bases). There are 14 residues in the CDR3. V dropped 3 bases and J dropped 4 bases, with 12 bases sitting between them. Germline V gene lookup returns CDR1 MNHNS and CDR2 SASEGT.

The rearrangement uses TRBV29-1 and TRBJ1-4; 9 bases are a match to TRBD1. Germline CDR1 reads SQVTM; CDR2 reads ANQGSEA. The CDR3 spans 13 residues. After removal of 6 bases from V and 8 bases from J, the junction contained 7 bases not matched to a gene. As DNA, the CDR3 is TGCAGCGTCGAGGGACAGGGTAGCGAAAAACTGTTTTTT. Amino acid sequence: CSVEGQGSEKLFF.

The CDR3 is CASSLESDRTYFGNTIYF. The CDR3 DNA is TGTGCCAGCAGCTTAGAGTCAGACAGGACCTATTTTGGAAACACCATATATTTT. This chain joins TRBV11-2 and TRBJ1-3; D possibly corresponds to TRBD1 (6 bases). Germline CDR1 and CDR2: SGHAT and FQNNGV. V was shortened by 0 bases and J by 3 bases, with 18 bases between the two germline ends. This CDR3 has 18 residues.

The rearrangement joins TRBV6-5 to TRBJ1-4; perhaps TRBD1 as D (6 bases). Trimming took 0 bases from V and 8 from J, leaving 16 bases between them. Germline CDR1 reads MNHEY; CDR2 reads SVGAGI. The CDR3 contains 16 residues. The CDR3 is CASSYSRGGTGEKLFF. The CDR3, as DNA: TGTGCCAGCAGTTACTCGAGGGGGGGGACGGGAGAAAAACTGTTTTTT.

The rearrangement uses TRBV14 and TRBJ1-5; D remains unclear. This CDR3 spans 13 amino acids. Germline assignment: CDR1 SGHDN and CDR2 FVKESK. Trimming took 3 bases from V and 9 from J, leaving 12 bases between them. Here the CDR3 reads CASSQNTESPQHF. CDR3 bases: TGTGCCAGCAGCCAGAACACTGAATCGCCCCAGCATTTT.

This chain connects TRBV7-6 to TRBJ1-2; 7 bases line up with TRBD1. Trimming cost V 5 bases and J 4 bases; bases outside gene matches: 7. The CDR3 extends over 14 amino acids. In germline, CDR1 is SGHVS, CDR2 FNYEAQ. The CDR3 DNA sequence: TGTGCCAGCAGCCCACAGGGGCTCCCCTATGGCTACACCTTC. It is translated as CASSPQGLPYGYTF.

CDR3 nucleotides: TGTGCCAGCAGCTTTTCCACAGGGTACTACGAGCAGTACTTC. Its translation: CASSFSTGYYEQYF. This sequence joins TRBV5-6 and TRBJ2-7, with a weak D call TRBD1 (6 bases). The CDR3 loop spans 14 amino acids. V dropped 2 bases and J dropped 3 bases, with 12 bases sitting between them. Germline-derived CDR1 and CDR2 are SGHDT and YYEEEE.